This TCR beta chain was identified in a study of blood T cell repertoires in COVID-19. Overall study context: COVID-19 samples collected from the United States, Italy and Spain covered acute and convalescent phases. Nucleic acid was either cDNA or gDNA, and it came from T cells, B-cell-depleted T cells, or PBMCs.

The CDR3 consists of 13 residues. The V end lost 6 bases, the J end lost 9 bases, and 18 bases lay between the germline ends. Original data processing: It was from reference gene primer amplification that nucleated cell counts were estimated. This table comes from immunoSEQ multiplex PCR, and its TCRdb copy is limited to in-frame clones, with some not included. V and J calls and clone size are as listed in that table; D and trimming were resolved from the DNA. The table has over 200,000 clones, less than 90% seen once. The V and J genes are TRBV12-3 or TRBV12-4 and TRBJ2-7; maybe TRBD1 (6 bases). The sample was peripheral blood. The receptor comes from a man in his forties with active or convalescent COVID-19. In DNA form, the CDR3 reads TGTGCCAGCAGACTTCACAGGGACGCGGGGCAGTACTTC. As protein: CASRLHRDAGQYF.